A single sample gave rise to the 12 T cell receptor beta chains below, sequenced in a study of cytomegalovirus exposure and HLA in healthy donors. It was with 60 Vbeta and 13 Jbeta primers that the PCR ran. Produced via immunoSEQ multiplex PCR; TCRdb's table is partial and in-frame only. The table has about 210,000 clones, 85% seen once. The specimen was PBMCs. The source of these receptors is a girl aged 2-10 years in good health and CMV-seronegative.

This clone showed up just a few times. V usage is TRBV15 and J usage is TRBJ2-7; no definite D call. The CDR3 spans 15 residues. Trimming stripped 0 bases from V and 8 bases from J, with 17 bases between. The germline gives CDR1 LNHNV, CDR2 YYDKDF (reference sequence). The DNA for the CDR3 is TGTGCCACCAGCAGAGACAGCGCACTCCTTACGAAGCAGTACTTC. Amino acid sequence: CATSRDSALLTKQYF.

The chain links TRBV5-1 to TRBJ2-5, with TRBD2 as a possible D gene (5 bases). The better agreement between TRBJ2-7 and the DNA end casts doubt on the J call. The CDR3 is 13 amino acids. Germline CDR1 is SGHRS and CDR2 is YFSETQ. The CDR3 sequence is CASSLWRGYEQYF. The CDR3 coding sequence is TGCGCCAGCAGCCTATGGCGCGGGTACGAGCAGTACTTC.

J is TRBJ2-7 and V is TRBV10-1; 7 bases are a match to TRBD1. Germline V gene data show CDR1 as WNHNN and CDR2 as SYGVQD (reference sequence). The CDR3 is 15 residues long. Trimming removed 2 bases from V and 0 bases from J; junction bases left unmatched: 4. CDR3 DNA sequence: TGCGCCAGCAGTGAGGAGACAGGGAGCTCCTACGAGCAGTACTTC. Protein: CASSEETGSSYEQYF.

The J gene is TRBJ2-7, the V gene TRBV12-5; 7 positions match TRBD2. Germline V gene sequence: CDR1 LGHNT, CDR2 FRNRAP. Trimming removed 6 bases from V and 6 bases from J; junction bases left unmatched: 2. CDR3 length: 11 residues. DNA of the CDR3: TGTGCTAGTGGGACGGGGGGCGAGCAGTACTTC. Protein product: CASGTGGEQYF.

The chain carries TRBV5-1 and TRBJ2-7, with TRBD2 matching over 7 bases. CDR1 and CDR2 (germline): SGHRS, YFSETQ. The V gene end was trimmed by 4 bases and the J gene end by 5 bases; junction bases not matched to a gene: 9. The CDR3 runs 14 residues. The CDR3 region is CASSIGLESDEQYF. For the CDR3, the DNA is TGCGCCAGCAGCATTGGACTAGAGTCGGACGAGCAGTACTTC.

The rearrangement links TRBV11-1 to TRBJ2-3; 8 positions agree with TRBD2. V dropped 1 base and J dropped 5; count of bases not matched to a gene: 8. This CDR3 is 16 amino acids long. Germline V gene lookup returns CDR1 SGHAT and CDR2 FQDESV (reference sequence). The CDR3 region is CASSLGGLGSEDTQYF. For the CDR3, the DNA is TGTGCCAGCAGCTTAGGGGGACTAGGGTCAGAAGATACGCAGTATTTT.

V gene TRBV10-3 combines with J gene TRBJ1-2, with D perhaps TRBD1 (6 bases). Germline V gene data show CDR1 as ENHRY and CDR2 as SYGVKD. CDR3 size: 14 residues. V shed 0 bases and J shed 4 bases, with 9 bases lying between them. For the CDR3, the DNA is TGTGCCATCAGTGAGTCAAAAGGGGGCTATGGCTACACCTTC. Amino acid sequence: CAISESKGGYGYTF.

The rearrangement joins TRBV7-2 to TRBJ1-2, with TRBD1 as a possible D gene (5 bases). V gave up 5 bases and J gave up 8 bases, with 15 bases separating them. The CDR3 consists of 13 residues. The germline gives CDR1 SGHTA, CDR2 FQGNSA. The DNA of the CDR3 is TGTGCCAGCAGCCTGGGGCTGCAAGGGGGCTACACCTTC. This translates into CASSLGLQGGYTF.

V and J are TRBV7-9 and TRBJ1-2; TRBD1 agrees at 7 bases. The CDR3 is made up of 16 amino acids. J was trimmed by 8 bases and V by 3 bases; bases with no gene match: 15. The germline V gene encodes CDR1 SEHNR and CDR2 FQNEAQ (reference sequence). CDR3 sequence (DNA): TGTGCCAGCAGCTTCCGGGACAGCTCCGTAGTGGGAGGCTACACCTTC. Its translation is CASSFRDSSVVGGYTF.

The chain uses TRBV9 and TRBJ2-1; no reliable D call. The length of the CDR3 is 12 residues. V was trimmed by 0 bases and J by 8 bases, leaving 6 bases between them. Germline values: CDR1 SGDLS, CDR2 YYNGEE. The CDR3 DNA sequence: TGTGCCAGCAGCGTAGATTTAGATGAGCAGTTCTTC. It is translated as CASSVDLDEQFF.

The chain uses TRBV28 and TRBJ2-2, with a weak D call TRBD2 (5 bases). Trimming removed 8 bases at V and 0 bases at J, with 16 bases between. The CDR3 loop spans 16 amino acids. CDR1 MDHEN and CDR2 SYDVKM come from the germline V gene. For the CDR3, the DNA is TGTGCCAGCTCGCGATGGGGAGAGTCGAACACCGGGGAGCTGTTTTTT. It codes for CASSRWGESNTGELFF.

The V gene is TRBV7-9, the J gene TRBJ1-2; 10 nucleotides agree with TRBD1. The CDR3 extends over 16 amino acids. CDR1 and CDR2 (germline): SEHNR, FQNEAQ (reference sequence). V dropped 2 bases and J dropped 5; count of bases not matched to a gene: 8. The CDR3 protein is CASSLSGTGDGYGYTF. In DNA, the CDR3 is TGTGCCAGCAGCTTATCCGGGACAGGGGATGGGTATGGCTACACCTTC.